These 17 T cell receptor beta chains originate from one sample sequenced in a study of cytomegalovirus exposure and HLA in healthy donors listed by TCRdb under 2017. To prepare the library, the immunoSEQ multiplex PCR assay was applied. Imported from immuneACCESS, the table was reduced by TCRdb to in-frame sequences with V and J called. These copies leave out some clones; in studies compared against another copy, an unresolved V gene accounts for under half, and the cause of the remainder is not known. A total of about 98,000 clones appear in this sample, 70% to 90% of them only once. Of the sample, 3.9% falls within the top ten clones. The sequenced sample consisted of PBMCs. All receptors derive from a woman in her 30s in good health and CMV-seronegative.

V usage is TRBV11-2 and J usage is TRBJ2-7, with 13 bases identical to TRBD2. CDR1 is SGHAT and CDR2 is FQNNGV in the germline V gene. There are 17 residues in the CDR3. With 4 bases clipped from V and 3 bases from J, the junction kept 9 bases outside the gene matches. This chain's CDR3 is CASSSTTSGRTIYEQYF. As DNA, the CDR3 is TGTGCCAGCAGCTCGACGACTAGCGGGAGGACCATCTACGAGCAGTACTTC.

Worth noting for this clone: This sample also contains other DNA sequences that code for the same CDR3. The genes are TRBV11-2 and TRBJ2-1; 7 nucleotides match TRBD1. Germline trimming cut 0 bases from V and 4 bases from J; bases unmatched to any gene: 6. Germline CDR1 reads SGHAT; CDR2 reads FQNNGV. CDR3 length equals 16 residues. As DNA, the CDR3 is TGTGCCAGCAGCTTAGATATAGGGGGCAGTTACAATGAGCAGTTCTTC. Residues: CASSLDIGGSYNEQFF.

The V gene is TRBV9, the J gene TRBJ1-5; 9 positions match TRBD1. Germline-derived CDR1 and CDR2 are SGDLS and YYNGEE. The CDR3 covers 15 residues. Trimming at V came to 0 bases and at J to 5 bases, leaving 3 bases not matched to a gene. DNA for the CDR3: TGTGCCAGCAGCGTAGGGGGACAGGGTCATCAGCCCCAGCATTTT. It is translated as CASSVGGQGHQPQHF.

The chain uses TRBV12-1 and TRBJ2-3; TRBD1 reflects the table's D call only, with no check against the DNA. TRBV12-1 represents a pseudogene. This CDR3 contains 14 residues. The CDR3: CASRDSRPTDTQYF. In DNA, the CDR3 is TGTGCCAGCCGGGACAGTAGGCCCACAGATACGCAGTATTTT.

This sequence joins TRBV5-4 and TRBJ2-1; no definite D call. The CDR3 is 13 amino acids. Germline-derived CDR1 and CDR2 are SGHNT and YYREEE (reference sequence). V shed 2 bases and J shed 9 bases, with 12 bases lying between them. The CDR3 here is CASSFRLEIEQFF. CDR3 bases: TGTGCCAGCAGCTTTCGCTTAGAAATTGAGCAGTTCTTC.

A few counts support this clone. The chain uses TRBV25-1 and TRBJ1-2; TRBD1 is a possible D gene (5 bases). The ends were cut back, 7 bases at V and 6 bases at J, with 15 bases in the middle. The length of the CDR3 is 13 residues. Germline V gene data show CDR1 as MGHDK and CDR2 as SYGVNS. The CDR3 loop reads CASKRDSLDGYTF. The CDR3 DNA reads TGTGCCAGCAAGAGGGACTCCCTAGATGGCTACACCTTC.

This clone was counted once. The rearrangement links TRBV7-2 to TRBJ2-1, with D perhaps TRBD2 (7 bases). The CDR3 length is 14 residues. V was shortened by 5 bases and J by 9 bases, with 17 bases between the two germline ends. Germline-derived CDR1 and CDR2 are SGHTA and FQGNSA. The CDR3 here is CASSRGGGGFEQFF. The DNA for the CDR3 is TGTGCCAGCAGCCGAGGAGGGGGAGGGTTTGAGCAGTTCTTC.

DNA of the CDR3: TGTGCCACCAGCCCCGACAGGCGGCGCGGCGGGCCCCAGCATTTT. It specifies CATSPDRRRGGPQHF. This rearrangement joins TRBV15 to TRBJ1-5; the D gene is possibly TRBD1 (6 bases). The CDR3 runs 15 residues. Trimming stripped 5 bases from V and 9 bases from J, with 20 bases between. Germline values: CDR1 LNHNV, CDR2 YYDKDF (reference sequence).

The chain has TRBV4-3 and TRBJ2-7; the D gene is possibly TRBD2 (5 bases). Between the trimmed V and J ends, which lost 4 bases and 4 bases, there was a span of 11 bases. CDR3 length: 13 amino acids. Germline V CDR1 and CDR2: LGHNA, YSLEER. The CDR3 DNA reads TGCGCCAGCAGCCCGGGGATTTATTACGAGCAGTACTTC. Protein sequence: CASSPGIYYEQYF.

Worth noting for this clone: Germline and junction disagree at one end, which may indicate a read error. The chain combines TRBV5-6 with TRBJ2-7; maybe TRBD1 (5 bases). The CDR3 extends over 13 amino acids. CDR1 and CDR2 from the germline V gene are SGHDT and YYEEEE. CDR3 sequence: CASSLDVGATADF. CDR3 sequence (DNA): TGTGCCAGCAGCTTGGATGTTGGAGCGACAGCCGATTTC.

The table lists this clone with a few counts. The gene calls are TRBV10-3 and TRBJ2-3; 9 positions match TRBD2. CDR1 and CDR2 from the germline V gene are ENHRY and SYGVKD. V dropped 5 bases and J dropped 2; count of bases not matched to a gene: 5. CDR3 size: 15 residues. The CDR3 loop reads CAISLVAGATDTQYF. The CDR3 DNA follows: TGTGCCATCAGTTTGGTAGCGGGAGCCACAGATACGCAGTATTTT.

V is TRBV12-5 and J is TRBJ1-6; D ambiguous. Trimming cost V 3 bases and J 6 bases, with 9 bases left between them. The length of the CDR3 is 14 residues. Germline CDR1 reads LGHNT; CDR2 reads FRNRAP. The DNA for the CDR3 is TGTGCTAGTGGTTTCGGCCAGGTTAATTCACCCCTCCACTTT. Protein product: CASGFGQVNSPLHF.

The chain carries TRBV27 and TRBJ1-1; 8 bases line up with TRBD1. The CDR3 covers 14 residues. V trimming: 7 bases; J trimming: 7 bases; junction bases outside the gene matches: 11. The germline gives CDR1 MNHEY, CDR2 SMNVEV (reference sequence). The CDR3 protein is CASNADRGGGEAFF. DNA of the CDR3: TGTGCCAGCAACGCCGACAGGGGCGGGGGTGAAGCTTTCTTT.

The chain joins TRBV7-9 to TRBJ1-4; TRBD1 aligns across 7 bases. The germline V gene encodes CDR1 SEHNR and CDR2 FQNEAQ (reference sequence). The V gene end was trimmed by 3 bases and the J gene end by 8 bases; junction bases not matched to a gene: 12. CDR3 length: 16 residues. CDR3 region: CASSLKTGPRGEKLFF. The DNA for the CDR3 is TGTGCCAGCAGCTTGAAGACAGGGCCTCGGGGGGAAAAACTGTTTTTT.

V and J are TRBV5-1 and TRBJ2-3, with 11 bases matching TRBD2. The CDR3 is made up of 17 amino acids. V was pared by 4 bases and J by 2 bases, with 9 bases of the junction left unmatched. Per the germline V gene, CDR1 is SGHRS and CDR2 is YFSETQ. CDR3 amino acids: CASSPGTSGAHTDTQYF. CDR3 DNA sequence: TGCGCCAGCAGCCCCGGGACTAGCGGAGCTCACACAGATACGCAGTATTTT.

The gene calls are TRBV6-5 and TRBJ2-7; D may be TRBD1 (8 bases). Germline values: CDR1 MNHEY, CDR2 SVGAGI. Trimming stripped 7 bases from V and 7 bases from J, with 20 bases between. CDR3 size: 14 residues. CDR3: CASNNRGGIGEQYF. CDR3 coding DNA: TGTGCCAGCAATAACAGGGGGGGGATAGGGGAGCAGTACTTC.

The rearrangement uses TRBV29-1 and TRBJ2-7; 8 bases map to TRBD1. Germline lookup yields CDR1 SQVTM and CDR2 ANQGSEA. There are 14 residues in the CDR3. V lost 5 bases and J lost 4; bases outside the gene matches: 10. The DNA for the CDR3 is TGCAGCGTTAGGCAGGGGGCCCCACTTTACGAGCAGTACTTC. This encodes CSVRQGAPLYEQYF.